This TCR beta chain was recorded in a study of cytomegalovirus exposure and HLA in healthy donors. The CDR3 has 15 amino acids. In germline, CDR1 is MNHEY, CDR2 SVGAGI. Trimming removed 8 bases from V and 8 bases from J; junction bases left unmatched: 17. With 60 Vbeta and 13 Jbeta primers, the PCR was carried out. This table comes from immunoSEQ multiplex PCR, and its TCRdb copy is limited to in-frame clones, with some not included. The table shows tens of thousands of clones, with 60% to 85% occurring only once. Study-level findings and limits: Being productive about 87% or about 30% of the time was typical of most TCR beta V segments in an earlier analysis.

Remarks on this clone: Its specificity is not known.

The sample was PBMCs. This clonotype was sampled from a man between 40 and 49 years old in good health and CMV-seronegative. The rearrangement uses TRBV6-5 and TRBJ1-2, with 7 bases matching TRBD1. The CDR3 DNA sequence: TGTGCCAGCTTGGGACAGACCACTATACTTCGGGGCTACACCTTC. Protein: CASLGQTTILRGYTF.